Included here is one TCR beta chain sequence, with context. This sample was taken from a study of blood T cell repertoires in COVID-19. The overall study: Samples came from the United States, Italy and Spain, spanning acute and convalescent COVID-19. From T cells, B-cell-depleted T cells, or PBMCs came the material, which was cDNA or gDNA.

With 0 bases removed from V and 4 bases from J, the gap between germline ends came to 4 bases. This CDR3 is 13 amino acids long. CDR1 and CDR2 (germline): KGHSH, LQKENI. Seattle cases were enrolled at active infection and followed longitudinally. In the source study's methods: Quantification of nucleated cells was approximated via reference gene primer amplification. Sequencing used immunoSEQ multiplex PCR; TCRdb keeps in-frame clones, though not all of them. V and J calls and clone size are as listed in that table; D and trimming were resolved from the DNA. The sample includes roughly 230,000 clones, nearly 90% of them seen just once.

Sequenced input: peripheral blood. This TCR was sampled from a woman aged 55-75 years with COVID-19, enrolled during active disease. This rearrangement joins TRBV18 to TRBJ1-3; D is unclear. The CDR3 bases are TGTGCCAGCTCACCACCGCGAGGAAACACCATATATTTT. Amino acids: CASSPPRGNTIYF.